The clone carrying this TCR beta chain was recorded at least ten times. Its antigen is unknown. TCRdb re-called the RT-PCR reads with MiXCR, one entry per CDR3 protein. The sample shows around 190,000 distinct CDR3 sequences, over 13% of them seen only once. The data derive from a study of response to subunit inactivated influenza vaccine. Findings and caveats of the study: Authors proposed each seasonal influenza vaccination draws in few new T cells.

The receptor comes from a man in his fifties who received an inactivated influenza vaccine. The sample was CD8+ T cells sorted from PBMCs, taken around 5 days after vaccination.

The CDR3 is CASSRGQRGGEKLFF. DNA of the CDR3: TGCGCCAGCAGCAGGGGGCAACGGGGGGGTGAAAAACTGTTTTTT. The chain combines TRBV4-3 with TRBJ1-4; 7 bases fit TRBD1. This CDR3 is built from 15 residues. V trimming: 5 bases; J trimming: 7 bases; junction bases outside the gene matches: 10. In germline, CDR1 is LGHNA, CDR2 YSLEER.